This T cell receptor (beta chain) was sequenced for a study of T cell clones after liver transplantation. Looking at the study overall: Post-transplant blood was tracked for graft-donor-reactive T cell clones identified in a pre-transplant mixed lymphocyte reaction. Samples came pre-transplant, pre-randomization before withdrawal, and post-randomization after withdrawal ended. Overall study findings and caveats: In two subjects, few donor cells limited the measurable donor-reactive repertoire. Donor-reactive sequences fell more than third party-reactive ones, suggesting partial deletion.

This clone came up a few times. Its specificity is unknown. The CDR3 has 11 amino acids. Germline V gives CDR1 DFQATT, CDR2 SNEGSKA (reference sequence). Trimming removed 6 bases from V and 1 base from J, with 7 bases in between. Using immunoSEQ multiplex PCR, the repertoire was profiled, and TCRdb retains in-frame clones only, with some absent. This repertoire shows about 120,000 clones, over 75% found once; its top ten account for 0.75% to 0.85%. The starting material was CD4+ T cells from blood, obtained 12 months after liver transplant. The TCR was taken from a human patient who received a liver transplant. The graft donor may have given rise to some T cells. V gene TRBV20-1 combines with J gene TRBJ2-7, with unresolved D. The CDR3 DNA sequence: TGCAGTGCAGGGAAGTCCTACGAGCAGTACTTC. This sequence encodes CSAGKSYEQYF.